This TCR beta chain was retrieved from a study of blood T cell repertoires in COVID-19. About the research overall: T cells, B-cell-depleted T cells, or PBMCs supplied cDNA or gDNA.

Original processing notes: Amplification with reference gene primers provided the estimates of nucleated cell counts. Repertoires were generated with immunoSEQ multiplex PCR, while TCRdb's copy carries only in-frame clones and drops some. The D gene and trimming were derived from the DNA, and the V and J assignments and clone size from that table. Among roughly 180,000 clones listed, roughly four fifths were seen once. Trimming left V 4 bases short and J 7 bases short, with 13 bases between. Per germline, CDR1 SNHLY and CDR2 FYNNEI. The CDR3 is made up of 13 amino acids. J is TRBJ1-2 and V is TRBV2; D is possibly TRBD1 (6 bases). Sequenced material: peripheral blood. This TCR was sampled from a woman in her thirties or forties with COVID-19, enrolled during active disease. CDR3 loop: CASSVGGGLGYTF. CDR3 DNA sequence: TGTGCCAGCAGTGTGGGGGGGGGCCTTGGCTACACCTTC.